Below, one T cell receptor (beta chain) is given with its context. The CDR3 has 14 amino acids. Per the germline V gene, CDR1 is SEHNR and CDR2 is FQNEAQ (reference sequence). Germline trimming cut 6 bases from V and 2 bases from J; bases unmatched to any gene: 5. The data were obtained in a study of OX40 agonist ivuxolimab in advanced cancers. The protocol was immunoSEQ multiplex PCR, while the TCRdb copy is restricted to in-frame clones and leaves out a portion. The sample contains tens of thousands of clones, around 94% of which appear only once. The V gene is TRBV7-9, the J gene TRBJ2-5; 8 bases map to TRBD2. The specimen comprised CD4+ or CD8+ T cells sorted from blood, sampled in a trial of the OX40 agonist ivuxolimab. The sequence derives from an adult with an advanced solid tumor such as melanoma, head and neck, liver or kidney cancer. The chain's CDR3 is CASSYSGTQETQYF. The CDR3 DNA is TGTGCCAGCAGTTATAGCGGGACTCAAGAGACCCAGTACTTC.